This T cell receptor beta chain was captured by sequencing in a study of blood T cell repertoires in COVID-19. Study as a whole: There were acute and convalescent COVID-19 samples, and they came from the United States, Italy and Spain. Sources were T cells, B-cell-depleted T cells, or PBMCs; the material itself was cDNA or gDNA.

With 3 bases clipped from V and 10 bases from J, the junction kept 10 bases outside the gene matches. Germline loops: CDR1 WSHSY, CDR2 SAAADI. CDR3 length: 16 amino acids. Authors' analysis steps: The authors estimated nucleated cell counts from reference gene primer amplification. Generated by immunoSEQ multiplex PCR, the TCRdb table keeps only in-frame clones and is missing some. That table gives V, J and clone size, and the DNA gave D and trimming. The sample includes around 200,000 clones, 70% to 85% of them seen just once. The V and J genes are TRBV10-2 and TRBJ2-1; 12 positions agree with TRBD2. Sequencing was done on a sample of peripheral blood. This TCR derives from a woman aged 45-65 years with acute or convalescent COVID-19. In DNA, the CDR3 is TGCGCCAGCAGTGACTATGAGACTAGCGGGAGACGGGAGCAGTTCTTC. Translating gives CASSDYETSGRREQFF.